This T cell receptor (beta chain) was found in a study of blood T cell repertoires in COVID-19. Turning to the study itself: T cells, B-cell-depleted T cells, or PBMCs provided the cDNA or gDNA that served as material.

Germline-derived CDR1 and CDR2 are LNHDA and SQIVND (reference sequence). V was cut by 4 bases and J by 8 bases, with 17 bases left in between. CDR3 length: 15 residues. In this sample, this clone turned up once. During active infection, Seattle patients enrolled and were then monitored through disease. Source study methods: How many nucleated cells were present was estimated from reference gene primer amplification. TCRdb's table, derived via immunoSEQ multiplex PCR, lists solely in-frame clones and lacks some. The V and J calls and clone size were taken over from that table, and D and trimming were inferred from the DNA. The repertoire holds about 310,000 clones, around 89% seen once, with around 1% in the top ten.

V usage is TRBV19 and J usage is TRBJ1-4; the D is unclear. Sequencing used peripheral blood. The sequence came from a woman aged 40 to 49 with COVID-19, enrolled during active disease. Here the CDR3 reads CASSKWSSPEEKLFF. The CDR3 DNA sequence: TGTGCCAGTAGTAAATGGAGCTCGCCGGAGGAAAAACTGTTTTTT.